The 14 T cell receptor beta chains listed next were all sequenced from one sample in a study of blood T cell repertoires in COVID-19. Produced via immunoSEQ multiplex PCR; TCRdb's table is partial and in-frame only. Counted here are more than 200,000 clones, around 88% occurring once; the ten biggest clones make up roughly 6.7%. The sequencing input was peripheral blood. These TCRs come from a young woman with COVID-19, enrolled during active disease.

This clone was seen once. The CDR3 DNA is TGCAGCGGCTCTAGCGGGGGATACACAGACGAGCAGTACTTC. This gives the protein CSGSSGGYTDEQYF. The chain recombines TRBV29-1 with TRBJ2-7; 10 bases fit TRBD2. V dropped 7 bases and J dropped 5; count of bases not matched to a gene: 11. Per the germline V gene, CDR1 is SQVTM and CDR2 is ANQGSEA. CDR3 length: 14 residues.

The V gene is TRBV7-9, the J gene TRBJ2-2; D may be TRBD2 (5 bases). CDR3 size: 14 residues. V lost 5 bases and J 5 bases, leaving 12 bases between the germline ends. Germline CDR1 SEHNR, CDR2 FQNEAQ (reference sequence). In DNA, the CDR3 is TGTGCCAGCAGCCCATCCGGGGTTACCGGGGAGCTGTTTTTT. As protein: CASSPSGVTGELFF.

V usage is TRBV6-5 and J usage is TRBJ2-5, with 8 bases fitting TRBD1. V lost 8 bases to trimming and J lost 5 bases; unmatched junction nucleotides: 13. The CDR3 is 15 residues long. Germline V gene data show CDR1 as MNHEY and CDR2 as SVGAGI. In nucleotides, the CDR3 is TGTGCCAGCGCCCGTCTCTCCCGGGACAGGGAGACCCAGTACTTC. Amino acid sequence: CASARLSRDRETQYF.

The chain is built from TRBV19 and TRBJ2-3, with 13 bases matching TRBD2. The CDR3 has 16 residues. The junction had 5 bases not matched to a gene; V was cut back by 4 bases and J by 4 bases. Germline V gene sequence: CDR1 LNHDA, CDR2 SQIVND (reference sequence). The CDR3 is CASSTWTSGSSDTQYF. The CDR3 bases are TGTGCCAGTAGTACTTGGACTAGCGGGAGCTCAGATACGCAGTATTTT. The full variable domain, in which reference TRBV19 and TRBJ2-3 provide the parts outside the CDR3, is DGGITQSPKYLFRKEGQNVTLSCEQNLNHDAMYWYRQDPGQGLRLIYYSQIVNDFQKGDIAEGYSVSREKKESFPLTVTSAQKNPTAFYLCASSTWTSGSSDTQYFGPGTRLTVL.

The chain combines TRBV14 with TRBJ1-3, with no clear D. Germline loops: CDR1 SGHDN, CDR2 FVKESK. This CDR3 region has 13 residues. V was cut by 0 bases and J by 4 bases, with 4 bases left in between. CDR3 protein: CASSQDQGNTIYF. Written as DNA, the CDR3 is TGTGCCAGCAGCCAAGACCAAGGAAACACCATATATTTT.

The chain carries TRBV7-9 and TRBJ2-3; 7 nucleotides line up with TRBD1. Losses at the gene ends were 1 base for V and 2 bases for J; bases not matched to a gene: 6. The CDR3 is made up of 16 amino acids. Per germline, CDR1 SEHNR and CDR2 FQNEAQ (reference sequence). The CDR3 DNA sequence: TGTGCCAGCAGCTTAGGTGGGGGACAGTCCACAGATACGCAGTATTTT. It is translated as CASSLGGGQSTDTQYF.

The rearrangement uses TRBV14 and TRBJ1-6; perhaps TRBD1 as D (6 bases). The CDR3 extends over 14 amino acids. Per the germline V gene, CDR1 is SGHDN and CDR2 is FVKESK. With 1 base removed from V and 8 bases from J, the gap between germline ends came to 9 bases. CDR3 region: CASSQGTGYSPLHF. The CDR3 region has the DNA TGTGCCAGCAGCCAAGGAACAGGGTATTCACCCCTCCACTTT. Drawing the rest from reference TRBV14 and TRBJ1-6, the complete variable domain is EAGVTQFPSHSVIEKGQTVTLRCDPISGHDNLYWYRRVMGKEIKFLLHFVKESKQDESGMPNNRFLAERTGGTYSTLKVQPAELEDSGVYFCASSQGTGYSPLHFGNGTRLTVT.

V and J are TRBV5-1 and TRBJ2-5, with TRBD1 as a possible D gene (6 bases). There are 15 residues in the CDR3. Trimming removed 2 bases from V and 2 bases from J, with 13 bases in between. Germline-derived CDR1 and CDR2 are SGHRS and YFSETQ. The CDR3 sequence is CASSLRAGQQETQYF. The CDR3 DNA reads TGCGCCAGCAGCTTACGGGCCGGACAGCAAGAGACCCAGTACTTC.

The rearrangement joins TRBV29-1 to TRBJ1-4; D uncertain. V gave up 7 bases and J gave up 3 bases, with 9 bases separating them. Germline CDR1 reads SQVTM; CDR2 reads ANQGSEA. The CDR3 loop spans 12 amino acids. CDR3 sequence: CSGRGSNEKLFF. The CDR3 nucleotides read TGCAGCGGTCGGGGTTCTAATGAAAAACTGTTTTTT.

The genes are TRBV6-4 and TRBJ2-7; weak D call: TRBD2 (5 bases). The CDR3 contains 15 residues. Germline CDR1 MRHNA, CDR2 SNTAGT. V gave up 6 bases and J gave up 0 bases, with 15 bases separating them. In DNA form, the CDR3 reads TGTGCCAGCAGCGCCGTAGGAGGTGCCTCCTACGAGCAGTACTTC. As protein: CASSAVGGASYEQYF.

The chain is built from TRBV27 and TRBJ1-5; 9 nucleotides agree with TRBD1. Germline lookup yields CDR1 MNHEY and CDR2 SMNVEV (reference sequence). V lost 2 bases and J lost 6; bases outside the gene matches: 5. The CDR3 has 15 residues. The CDR3 DNA reads TGTGCCAGCAGTTTAGGGGGACAGGGCTTTCAGCCCCAGCATTTT. Protein sequence: CASSLGGQGFQPQHF.

The CDR3 spells CASSRTGHEQYF. CDR3 DNA sequence: TGTGCCAGCAGCCGTACAGGGCACGAGCAGTACTTC. The V gene is TRBV3-1 (or the pseudogene TRBV3-2), the J gene TRBJ2-7; a possible D gene is TRBD1 (6 bases). Trimming left V 4 bases short and J 5 bases short, with 9 bases between. CDR1 and CDR2 (germline): LGHDT, YNNKEL (reference sequence). The CDR3 totals 12 residues.

This chain joins TRBV5-1 and TRBJ1-1; 7 nucleotides agree with TRBD1. Trimming cost V 3 bases and J 3 bases; bases outside gene matches: 2. The CDR3 extends over 13 amino acids. The V gene's germline CDR1 is SGHRS and CDR2 YFSETQ. The CDR3: CASSSQGDTEAFF. DNA of the CDR3: TGCGCCAGCAGCTCGCAGGGGGACACTGAAGCTTTCTTT.

The chain joins TRBV21-1 to TRBJ2-2; the table names TRBD1, a call not compared with the DNA. TRBV21-1 is an annotated pseudogene. This CDR3 is 15 amino acids long. CDR3 DNA: TGTGCCAGCAGCCCGGGACAGGGAATACCCGGGGAGCTGTTTTTT. Its translation: CASSPGQGIPGELFF.